This TCR beta chain was found in a study of blood T cell repertoires in COVID-19. Turning to the study itself: T cells, B-cell-depleted T cells, or PBMCs provided the cDNA or gDNA that served as material.

In the original processing: Estimation of nucleated cell counts was performed using reference gene primer amplification. Assay used: immunoSEQ multiplex PCR; TCRdb lists only in-frame clones, some missing. Clone size and the V and J calls come from that table; the DNA yielded D and trimming. The sample includes around 68,000 clones, about 85% of them seen just once. The germline CDR1 and CDR2 sequences are SNHLY and FYNNEI. CDR3 length: 13 residues. V lost 3 bases to trimming and J lost 4 bases, with 10 bases between them. This TCR came from a man older than 75 with acute or convalescent COVID-19. The chain employs TRBV2 and TRBJ2-7, with D possibly being TRBD2 (5 bases). Sample: peripheral blood. CDR3 protein: CASSENSGYEQYF. CDR3 coding DNA: TGTGCCAGCAGTGAGAATTCGGGGTACGAGCAGTACTTC.